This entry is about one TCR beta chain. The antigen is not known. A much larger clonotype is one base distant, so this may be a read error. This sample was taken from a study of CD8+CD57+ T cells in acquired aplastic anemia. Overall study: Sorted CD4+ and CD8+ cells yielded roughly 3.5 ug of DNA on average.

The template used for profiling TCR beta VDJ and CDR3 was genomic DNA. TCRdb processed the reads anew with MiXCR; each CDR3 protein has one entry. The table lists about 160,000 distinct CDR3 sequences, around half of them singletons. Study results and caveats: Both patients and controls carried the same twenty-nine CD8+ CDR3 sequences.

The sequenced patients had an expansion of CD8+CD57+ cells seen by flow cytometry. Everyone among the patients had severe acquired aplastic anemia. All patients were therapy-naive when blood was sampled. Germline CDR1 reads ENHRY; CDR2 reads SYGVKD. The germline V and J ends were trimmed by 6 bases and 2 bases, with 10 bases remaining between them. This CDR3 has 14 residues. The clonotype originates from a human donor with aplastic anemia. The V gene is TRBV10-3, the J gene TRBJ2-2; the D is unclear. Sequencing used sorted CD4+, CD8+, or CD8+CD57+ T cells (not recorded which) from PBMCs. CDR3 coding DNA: TGTGCCATCAGCCAAACTGGAAACACCGGGGAGCTGTTTTTT. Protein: CAISQTGNTGELFF.